The 12 T cell receptor beta chains below come from one sample, sequenced in a study of regulatory T cells in long-lasting Graves disease. As to time point: newly diagnosed GD, antithyroid drugs for less than 3 months. TCR sequences were obtained from RNA taken from PBMCs. iRepertoire HTBI primers and Arm-PCR of CDR3 regions built TCR beta libraries. TCRdb processed the multiplex PCR reads anew with MiXCR; each CDR3 protein has one entry. The table records 440,000 or so distinct CDR3 sequences, less than 20% of them present only once. These data were also filed under a second study, of T cells in Graves' hyperthyroidism and ophthalmopathy.

Material: peripheral blood mononuclear cells (PBMCs), obtained at new diagnosis, from a patient treated with antithyroid drugs. The receptors stem from a woman aged 25-40 years with Graves disease.

The table lists this clonotype with many counts. This rearrangement joins TRBV2 to TRBJ2-3; D may be TRBD1 or TRBD2 (6 bases each). Trimming left V 7 bases short and J 7 bases short, with 18 bases between. The CDR3 is made up of 14 amino acids. Germline values: CDR1 SNHLY, CDR2 FYNNEI. The CDR3: CASTPEGVLNTQYF. The CDR3 DNA sequence: TGTGCCAGCACCCCGGAGGGGGTTTTAAATACGCAGTATTTT.

This clonotype occurred many times. The CDR3 DNA follows: TGTGCCAGCAGGAGGGCGGGACTAGCTTCCGAGCAGTACTTC. The encoded protein is CASRRAGLASEQYF. The J gene is TRBJ2-7, the V gene TRBV2, with 9 bases that match TRBD2. V dropped 6 bases and J dropped 6; count of bases not matched to a gene: 9. The CDR3 totals 14 residues. Germline values: CDR1 SNHLY, CDR2 FYNNEI.

This clonotype came up many times. In nucleotides, the CDR3 is TGCAGCTTCCGGGGACTGGGGTCAGAGACCCAGTACTTC. As protein: CSFRGLGSETQYF. The chain recombines TRBV29-1 with TRBJ2-5, with D possibly TRBD2 on 6 matching bases. This CDR3 comprises 13 residues. Trimming shortened V by 8 bases and J by 4 bases, and 17 bases separated the two germline ends. Germline lookup yields CDR1 SQVTM and CDR2 ANQGSEA.

This clonotype was seen repeatedly, ten times or more. The J gene is TRBJ2-5, the V gene TRBV20-1; 9 bases line up with TRBD1. The CDR3 length is 13 residues. CDR1 is DFQATT and CDR2 is SNEGSKA in the germline V gene (reference sequence). V trimming: 2 bases; J trimming: 3 bases; junction bases outside the gene matches: 1. The CDR3, as DNA: TGCAGTGCTAGACGGACAGGGGAAGAGACCCAGTACTTC. Its translation: CSARRTGEETQYF.

This clonotype appeared many times. The chain combines TRBV7-2 with TRBJ2-7; 7 nucleotides align to TRBD1. The CDR3 extends over 13 amino acids. In germline, CDR1 is SGHTA, CDR2 FQGNSA. V dropped 5 bases and J dropped 3; count of bases not matched to a gene: 4. CDR3 sequence (DNA): TGTGCCAGCAGCGCCGGGACAGACTACGAGCAGTACTTC. Protein product: CASSAGTDYEQYF.

This clonotype came up many times. The J gene is TRBJ2-7, the V gene TRBV28, with 12 bases aligning to TRBD1. The junction had 8 bases not matched to a gene; V was cut back by 5 bases and J by 0 bases. Looked up from germline, CDR1 is MDHEN and CDR2 is SYDVKM. The CDR3 totals 17 residues. Written as DNA, the CDR3 is TGTGCCAGCAGTCCCCCGGGACAGGGGGCGAGCTCCTACGAGCAGTACTTC. Encoded protein: CASSPPGQGASSYEQYF.

This clonotype was observed at least ten times. This chain uses TRBV11-3 with TRBJ2-1; D is perhaps TRBD2 (6 bases). Between the trimmed V and J ends, which lost 2 bases and 9 bases, there was a span of 11 bases. From germline, CDR1 is SGHNT and CDR2 YENEEA. This CDR3 has 13 amino acids. The chain's CDR3 is CASSLSPGGEQFF. CDR3 coding DNA: TGTGCCAGCAGCTTATCACCCGGGGGTGAGCAGTTCTTC.

This clonotype was seen more than once but under ten times. This may be a read error, as it is one base from a much larger clone. CDR3 protein: CASSFTGSSSYDEQFF. CDR3 sequence (DNA): TGTGCCAGCAGTTTCACAGGGTCCAGCTCCTACGATGAGCAGTTCTTC. The chain uses TRBV28 and TRBJ2-1, with TRBD1 as a possible D gene (6 bases). Germline V gives CDR1 MDHEN, CDR2 SYDVKM. The length of the CDR3 is 16 residues.

This clonotype was picked up many times. The chain uses TRBV6-4 and TRBJ2-2; a weak D match, TRBD2 (5 bases). The V end was cut by 6 bases, the J end by 0 bases, with 14 bases between. This CDR3 is 16 amino acids long. Per the germline V gene, CDR1 is MRHNA and CDR2 is SNTAGT. This CDR3 reads CASSAAGGTNTGELFF. The DNA of the CDR3 is TGTGCCAGCAGCGCTGCCGGAGGCACGAACACCGGGGAGCTGTTTTTT.

This clonotype was recorded many times. The chain carries TRBV28 and TRBJ2-5, with 7 bases identical to TRBD1. Germline V gives CDR1 MDHEN, CDR2 SYDVKM. This CDR3 has 15 residues. V was clipped by 1 base and J by 3 bases; unmatched bases: 5. Here the CDR3 reads CASSLSAGTEETQYF. CDR3 nucleotides: TGTGCCAGCAGTTTATCTGCCGGGACAGAAGAGACCCAGTACTTC. Full variable domain (outside the CDR3, taken from reference TRBV28 and TRBJ2-5): DVKVTQSSRYLVKRTGEKVFLECVQDMDHENMFWYRQDPGLGLRLIYFSYDVKMKEKGDIPEGYSVSREKKERFSLILESASTNQTSMYLCASSLSAGTEETQYFGPGTRLLVL.

This clonotype was recorded many times. The chain employs TRBV11-2 and TRBJ2-7, with D possibly being TRBD2 (5 bases). Trimming stripped 2 bases from V and 0 bases from J, with 11 bases between. Per germline, CDR1 SGHAT and CDR2 FQNNGV. The CDR3 has 15 amino acids. In nucleotides, the CDR3 is TGTGCCAGCAGCTTAACTAGGACCAGCTCCTACGAGCAGTACTTC. Encoded protein: CASSLTRTSSYEQYF.

There are many counts of this clonotype. CDR3 sequence: CASSLRVRRTSGSSYEQYF. The CDR3 DNA sequence: TGTGCCAGCAGCTTAAGAGTCAGACGGACTAGCGGGAGCTCCTACGAGCAGTACTTC. The genes are TRBV7-8 and TRBJ2-7, with TRBD2 matching over 13 bases. V lost 2 bases to trimming and J lost 0 bases; unmatched junction nucleotides: 10. Germline lookup yields CDR1 SGHVS and CDR2 FQNEAQ. This CDR3 region has 19 residues.